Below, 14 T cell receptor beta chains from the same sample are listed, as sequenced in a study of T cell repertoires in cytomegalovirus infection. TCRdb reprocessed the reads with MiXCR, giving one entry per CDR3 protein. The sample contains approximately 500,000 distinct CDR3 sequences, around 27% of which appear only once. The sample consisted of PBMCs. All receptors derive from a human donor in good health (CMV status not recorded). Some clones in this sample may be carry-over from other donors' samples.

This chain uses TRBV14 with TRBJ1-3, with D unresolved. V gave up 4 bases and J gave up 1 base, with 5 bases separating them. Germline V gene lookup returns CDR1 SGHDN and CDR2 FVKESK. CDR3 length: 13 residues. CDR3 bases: TGTGCCAGCAGCCTACTATCTGGAAACACCATATATTTT. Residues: CASSLLSGNTIYF.

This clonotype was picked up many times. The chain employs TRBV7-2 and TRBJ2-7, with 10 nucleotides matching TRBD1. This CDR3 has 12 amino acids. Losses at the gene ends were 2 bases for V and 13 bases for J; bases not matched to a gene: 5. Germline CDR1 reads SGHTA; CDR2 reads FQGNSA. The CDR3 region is CASSLRGQGFYF. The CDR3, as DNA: TGTGCCAGCAGCTTAAGGGGACAGGGGTTTTACTTC.

The CDR3 protein is CASRGQGASEAFF. CDR3 bases: TGTGCCAGCAGGGGACAGGGGGCGAGTGAAGCTTTCTTT. The chain links TRBV2 to TRBJ1-1; 12 positions agree with TRBD1. J gave up 7 bases and V 6 bases, and 3 bases lay outside the gene matches. This CDR3 contains 13 residues. The germline gives CDR1 SNHLY, CDR2 FYNNEI.

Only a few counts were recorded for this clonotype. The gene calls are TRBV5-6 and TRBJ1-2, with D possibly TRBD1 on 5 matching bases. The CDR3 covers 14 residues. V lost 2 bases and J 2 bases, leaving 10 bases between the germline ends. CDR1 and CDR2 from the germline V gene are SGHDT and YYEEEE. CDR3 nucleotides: TGTGCCAGCAGCTTTTCCTGGGACAACTATGGCTACACCTTC. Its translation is CASSFSWDNYGYTF.

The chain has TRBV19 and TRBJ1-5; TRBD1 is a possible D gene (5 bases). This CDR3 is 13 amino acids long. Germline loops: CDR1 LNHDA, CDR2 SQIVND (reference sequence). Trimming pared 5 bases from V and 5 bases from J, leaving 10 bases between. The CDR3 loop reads CASSVTADQPQHF. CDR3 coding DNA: TGTGCCAGTAGTGTGACAGCCGATCAGCCCCAGCATTTT.

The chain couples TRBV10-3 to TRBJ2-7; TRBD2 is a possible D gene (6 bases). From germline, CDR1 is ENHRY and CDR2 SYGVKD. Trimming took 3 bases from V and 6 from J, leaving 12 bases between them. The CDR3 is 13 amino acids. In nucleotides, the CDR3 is TGTGCCATCAGTGATACTGCGACTAGCGAGCAGTACTTC. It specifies CAISDTATSEQYF.

CDR3 residues: CASSQWWTGSSYNSPLHF. CDR3 DNA sequence: TGTGCCAGCAGCCAGTGGTGGACAGGGAGCTCCTATAATTCACCCCTCCACTTT. This chain joins TRBV7-9 and TRBJ1-6; TRBD1 matches at 8 bases. The V and J ends lost 5 bases and 0 bases, in that order; junction bases with no gene match: 9. The CDR3 spans 18 residues. Germline values: CDR1 SEHNR, CDR2 FQNEAQ (reference sequence).

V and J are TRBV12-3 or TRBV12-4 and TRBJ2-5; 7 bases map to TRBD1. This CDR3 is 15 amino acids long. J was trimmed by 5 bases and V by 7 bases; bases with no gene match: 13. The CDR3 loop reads CASTPRQGVRETQYF. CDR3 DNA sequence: TGTGCCAGCACCCCTCGTCAGGGGGTAAGGGAGACCCAGTACTTC.

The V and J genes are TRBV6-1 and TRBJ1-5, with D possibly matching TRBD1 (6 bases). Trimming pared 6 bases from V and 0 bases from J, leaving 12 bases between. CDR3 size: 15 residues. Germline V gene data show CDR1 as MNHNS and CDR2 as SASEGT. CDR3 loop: CASSGTGNSNQPQHF. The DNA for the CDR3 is TGTGCCAGCAGCGGTACAGGGAATAGCAATCAGCCCCAGCATTTT.

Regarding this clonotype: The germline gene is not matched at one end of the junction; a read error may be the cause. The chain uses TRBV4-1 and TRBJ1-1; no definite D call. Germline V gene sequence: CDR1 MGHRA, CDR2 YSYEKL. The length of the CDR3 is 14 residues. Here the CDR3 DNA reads TGTGCCAGCAGCCTCACCTCGGGCCAGATTGAAGCTTTCTTT. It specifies CASSLTSGQIEAFF.

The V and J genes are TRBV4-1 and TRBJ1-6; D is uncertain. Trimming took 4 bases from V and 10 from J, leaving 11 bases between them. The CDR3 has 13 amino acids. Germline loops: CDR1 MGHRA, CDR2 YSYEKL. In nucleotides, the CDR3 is TGCGCCAGCAGCCCCCTTTTGGGGTCACCCCTCCACTTT. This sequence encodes CASSPLLGSPLHF.

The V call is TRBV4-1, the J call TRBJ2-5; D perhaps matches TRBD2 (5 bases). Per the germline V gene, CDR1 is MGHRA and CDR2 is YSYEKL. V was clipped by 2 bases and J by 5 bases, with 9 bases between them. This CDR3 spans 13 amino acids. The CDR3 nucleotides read TGCGCCAGCAGCCAAATAGGCGGGGAGACCCAGTACTTC. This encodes CASSQIGGETQYF.

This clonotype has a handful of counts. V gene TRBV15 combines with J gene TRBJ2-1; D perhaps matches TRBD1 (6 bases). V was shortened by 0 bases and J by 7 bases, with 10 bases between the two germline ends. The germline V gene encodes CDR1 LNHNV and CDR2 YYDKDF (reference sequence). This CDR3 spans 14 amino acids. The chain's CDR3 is CATSRDSRGNEQFF. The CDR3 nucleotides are TGTGCCACCAGCAGAGATTCTAGGGGGAATGAGCAGTTCTTC. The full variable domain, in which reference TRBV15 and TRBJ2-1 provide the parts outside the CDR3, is DAMVIQNPRYQVTQFGKPVTLSCSQTLNHNVMYWYQQKSSQAPKLLFHYYDKDFNNEADTPDNFQSRRPNTSFCFLDIRSPGLGDTAMYLCATSRDSRGNEQFFGPGTRLTVL.

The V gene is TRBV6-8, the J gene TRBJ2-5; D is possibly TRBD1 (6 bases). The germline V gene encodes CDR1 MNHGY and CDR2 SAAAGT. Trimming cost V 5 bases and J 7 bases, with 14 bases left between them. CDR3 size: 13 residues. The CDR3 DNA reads TGTGCCAGCAGTCAAACAGGGCCAGTGACCCAGTACTTC. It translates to CASSQTGPVTQYF.